This TCR beta chain was obtained from a study of blood T cell repertoires in COVID-19. Profiled with immunoSEQ multiplex PCR; TCRdb holds only in-frame clones, not every one. The sample comprises around 210,000 clones, under 90% of which are singletons, and 7.8% rests with the top ten. The specimen sequenced was peripheral blood. The clonotype was recovered from a woman aged 80 or over with COVID-19, enrolled during active disease.

Here the CDR3 reads CASSLGLAVHEQFF. CDR3 sequence (DNA): TGCGCCAGCAGCTTGGGACTAGCTGTCCATGAGCAGTTCTTC. The V and J genes are TRBV5-1 and TRBJ2-1, with 7 nucleotides matching TRBD2. Trimming took 0 bases from V and 8 from J; bases not matched to a gene: 5. The CDR3 is made up of 14 amino acids. The germline CDR1 and CDR2 sequences are SGHRS and YFSETQ. Complete variable domain (other parts from reference TRBV5-1 and TRBJ2-1): KAGVTQTPRYLIKTRGQQVTLSCSPISGHRSVSWYQQTPGQGLQFLFEYFSETQRNKGNFPGRFSGRQFSNSRSEMNVSTLELGDSALYLCASSLGLAVHEQFFGPGTRLTVL.